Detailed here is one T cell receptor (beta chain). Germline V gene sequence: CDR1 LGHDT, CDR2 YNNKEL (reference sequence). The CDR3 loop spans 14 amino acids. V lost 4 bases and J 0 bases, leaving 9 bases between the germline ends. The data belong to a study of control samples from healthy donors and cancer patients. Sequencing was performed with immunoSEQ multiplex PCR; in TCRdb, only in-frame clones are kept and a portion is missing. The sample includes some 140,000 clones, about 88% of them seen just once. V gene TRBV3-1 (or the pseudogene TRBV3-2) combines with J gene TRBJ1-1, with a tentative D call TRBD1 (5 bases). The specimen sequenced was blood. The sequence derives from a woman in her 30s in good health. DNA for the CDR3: TGTGCCAGCAGCCTGGGACTGATGAACACTGAAGCTTTCTTT. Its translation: CASSLGLMNTEAFF.